This T cell receptor beta chain was sequenced for a study of T cell responses to AZD1222 COVID-19 vaccine. The protocol was immunoSEQ multiplex PCR, while the TCRdb copy is restricted to in-frame clones and leaves out a portion. The sample yields approximately 97,000 clones, less than 90% seen once. Germline-derived CDR1 and CDR2 are KGHDR and SFDVKD. The CDR3 extends over 16 amino acids. Losses at the gene ends were 3 bases for V and 1 base for J; bases not matched to a gene: 4. The TCR sequence derives from an adult in good health. The V and J genes are TRBV24-1 and TRBJ2-5; 10 bases match TRBD1. Sample: peripheral blood, taken on day 0 of AZD1222 vaccination. Written as DNA, the CDR3 is TGTGCCACCAGTGATCGGACAGGGGGAATCCAAGAGACCCAGTACTTC. Its protein product is CATSDRTGGIQETQYF.